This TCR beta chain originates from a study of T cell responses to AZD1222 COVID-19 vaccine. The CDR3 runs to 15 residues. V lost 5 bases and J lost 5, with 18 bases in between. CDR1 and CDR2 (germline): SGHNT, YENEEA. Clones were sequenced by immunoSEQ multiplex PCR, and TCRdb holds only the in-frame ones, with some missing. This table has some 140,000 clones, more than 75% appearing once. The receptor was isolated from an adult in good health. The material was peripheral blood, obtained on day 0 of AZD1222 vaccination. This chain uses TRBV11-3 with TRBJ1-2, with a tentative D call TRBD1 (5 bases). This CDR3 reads CASSASVGHSYGYTF. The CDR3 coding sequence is TGTGCCAGCAGCGCCTCAGTCGGACACTCTTATGGCTACACCTTC.